This T cell receptor (beta chain) was recorded in a study of T cell repertoires in ileal Crohn's disease. Study at large: M6 samples are neoterminal ileum biopsies from postoperative colonoscopy.

The CDR3 spans 15 residues. With regard to this clone: Its antigen is not identified.

Study results and caveats: Active smokers at surgery had more clonal expansions than non-smokers.

Here immunoSEQ multiplex PCR was the method, and the copy in TCRdb shows in-frame clones only, minus some. The repertoire consists of about 62,000 clones, with less than 90% occurring once and the leading ten covering roughly 2%. The time point here: neoterminal ileum biopsy at postoperative endoscopy, about 6 months after surgery. Material for sequencing was ileal tissue. The chain employs TRBV21-1 and TRBJ2-3; whether TRBD2, the table's D call, matches the DNA was not checked. TRBV21-1 is labeled a pseudogene. This TCR was recovered from an adult with Crohn's disease. The CDR3 nucleotides are TGTGCCAGCAGTCTAATGGGAGGCCCCACAGATACGCAGTATTTT. Its translation: CASSLMGGPTDTQYF.